This entry features one TCR beta chain sequence. The data originate from a study of T-cell memory formation after mild COVID-19. Germline CDR1 is SGHVS and CDR2 is FQNEAQ. Trimming shortened V by 1 base and J by 6 bases, and 11 bases separated the two germline ends. CDR3 length equals 14 residues. MiXCR, run by TCRdb on the 5' RACE reads, gives a single entry per CDR3 protein. The sample has some 180,000 distinct CDR3 sequences; around 20% are singletons. This TCR derives from a man between 18 and 29 years old who had mild COVID-19 (a few samples of this study predate the infection). Cell type and time point are not known. Sequencing was done on a sample of PBMCs or a T cell subset sorted from them (not recorded which). The chain carries TRBV7-8 and TRBJ2-3, with D tentatively TRBD1 (7 bases). The CDR3 reads CASSLEQGRDTQYF. Here the CDR3 DNA reads TGTGCCAGCAGCTTAGAACAGGGGAGGGATACGCAGTATTTT.